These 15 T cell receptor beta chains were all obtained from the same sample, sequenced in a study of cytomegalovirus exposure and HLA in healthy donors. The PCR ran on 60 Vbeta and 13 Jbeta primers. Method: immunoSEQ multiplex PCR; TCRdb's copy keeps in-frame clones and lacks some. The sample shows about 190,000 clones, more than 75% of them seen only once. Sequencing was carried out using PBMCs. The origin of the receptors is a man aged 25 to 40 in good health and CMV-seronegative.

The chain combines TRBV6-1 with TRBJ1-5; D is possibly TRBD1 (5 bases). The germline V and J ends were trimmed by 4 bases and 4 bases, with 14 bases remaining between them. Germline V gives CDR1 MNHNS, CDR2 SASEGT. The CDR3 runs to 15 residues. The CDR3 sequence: CASSVRGQWNQPQHF. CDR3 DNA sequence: TGTGCCAGCAGTGTAAGGGGCCAGTGGAATCAGCCCCAGCATTTT.

CDR3 in amino acids: CASSIQGGSTEAFF. The CDR3 nucleotides read TGCGCCAGCAGCATACAGGGTGGAAGCACTGAAGCTTTCTTT. The chain combines TRBV5-1 with TRBJ1-1, with D possibly TRBD1 on 6 matching bases. Germline V gene data show CDR1 as SGHRS and CDR2 as YFSETQ. CDR3 length equals 14 residues. The V gene lost 4 bases and the J gene lost 4 bases, with 14 bases spanning the gap.

CDR3 in amino acids: CASNTSGGRSQPQHF. CDR3 nucleotide sequence: TGTGCCAGTAATACCTCGGGGGGCAGAAGTCAGCCCCAGCATTTT. The chain employs TRBV19 and TRBJ1-5; a weak D match, TRBD1 (6 bases). Germline V gene data show CDR1 as LNHDA and CDR2 as SQIVND (reference sequence). The CDR3 is 15 amino acids. V was clipped by 7 bases and J by 6 bases, with 19 bases between them.

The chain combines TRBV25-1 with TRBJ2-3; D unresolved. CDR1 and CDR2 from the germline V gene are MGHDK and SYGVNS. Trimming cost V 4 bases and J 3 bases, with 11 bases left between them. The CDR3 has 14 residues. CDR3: CASSALTFTDTQYF. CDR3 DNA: TGTGCCAGCAGTGCCTTGACATTTACAGATACGCAGTATTTT.

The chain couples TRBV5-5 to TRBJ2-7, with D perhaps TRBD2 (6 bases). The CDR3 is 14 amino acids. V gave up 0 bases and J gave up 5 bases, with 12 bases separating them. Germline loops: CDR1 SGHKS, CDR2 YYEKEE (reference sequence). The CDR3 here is CASSLAWGVDEQYF. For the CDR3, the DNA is TGTGCCAGCAGCTTGGCTTGGGGGGTCGACGAGCAGTACTTC. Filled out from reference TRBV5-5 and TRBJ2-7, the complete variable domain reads DAGVTQSPTHLIKTRGQQVTLRCSPISGHKSVSWYQQVLGQGPQFIFQYYEKEERGRGNFPDRFSARQFPNYSSELNVNALLLGDSALYLCASSLAWGVDEQYFGPGTRLTVT.

Written as DNA, the CDR3 is TGTGCCAGCATGGTAGCGGGAGTAATTCGGGATGAGCAGTTCTTC. Protein sequence: CASMVAGVIRDEQFF. The chain combines TRBV6-5 with TRBJ2-1; 9 bases are shared with TRBD2. The CDR3 has 15 residues. The germline CDR1 and CDR2 sequences are MNHEY and SVGAGI. V was pared by 7 bases and J by 8 bases, with 12 bases of the junction left unmatched.

The CDR3 DNA sequence: TGTGCCAGCAGCTTAAAACAGCAGAACACTGAAGCTTTCTTT. It specifies CASSLKQQNTEAFF. The chain joins TRBV7-9 to TRBJ1-1; D remains unclear. V was clipped by 2 bases and J by 1 base, with 8 bases between them. There are 14 residues in the CDR3. Germline V gene lookup returns CDR1 SEHNR and CDR2 FQNEAQ (reference sequence). The variable domain in full, completed from reference TRBV7-9 and TRBJ1-1, reads DTGVSQNPRHKITKRGQNVTFRCDPISEHNRLYWYRQTLGQGPEFLTYFQNEAQLEKSRLLSDRFSAERPKGSFSTLEIQRTEQGDSAMYLCASSLKQQNTEAFFGQGTRLTVV.

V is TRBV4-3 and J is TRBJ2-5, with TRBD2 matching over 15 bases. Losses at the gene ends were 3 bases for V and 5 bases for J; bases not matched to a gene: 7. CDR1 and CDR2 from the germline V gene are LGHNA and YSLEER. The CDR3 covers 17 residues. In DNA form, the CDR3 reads TGCGCCAGCAGCCAGGGACTAGCGGGGGGCAAGGAGGAGACCCAGTACTTC. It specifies CASSQGLAGGKEETQYF.

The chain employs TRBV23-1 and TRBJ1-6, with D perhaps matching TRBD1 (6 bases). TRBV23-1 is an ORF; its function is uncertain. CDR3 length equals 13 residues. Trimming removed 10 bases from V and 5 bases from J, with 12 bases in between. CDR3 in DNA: TGCGCCACTGGACAGCCAGATAATTCACCCCTCCACTTT. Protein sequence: CATGQPDNSPLHF.

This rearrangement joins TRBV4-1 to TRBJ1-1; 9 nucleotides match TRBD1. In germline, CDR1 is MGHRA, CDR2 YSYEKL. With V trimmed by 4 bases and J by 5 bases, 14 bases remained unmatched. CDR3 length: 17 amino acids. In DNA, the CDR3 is TGCGCCAGCAGCCTACAGAAGGAGACAGGGGGACAAACTGAAGCTTTCTTT. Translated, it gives CASSLQKETGGQTEAFF.

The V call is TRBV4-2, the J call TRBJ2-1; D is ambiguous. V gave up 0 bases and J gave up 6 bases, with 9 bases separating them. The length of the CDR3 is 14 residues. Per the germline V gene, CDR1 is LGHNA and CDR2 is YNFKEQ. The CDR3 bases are TGTGCCAGCAGCCAAGATAAGCCCCGCAATGAGCAGTTCTTC. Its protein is CASSQDKPRNEQFF.

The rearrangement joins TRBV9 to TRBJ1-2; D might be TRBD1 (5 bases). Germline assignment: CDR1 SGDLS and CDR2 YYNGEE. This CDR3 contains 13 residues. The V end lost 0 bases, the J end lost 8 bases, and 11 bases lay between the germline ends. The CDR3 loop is CASSVAGTRGYTF. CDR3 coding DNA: TGTGCCAGCAGCGTAGCCGGGACTCGGGGCTACACCTTC.

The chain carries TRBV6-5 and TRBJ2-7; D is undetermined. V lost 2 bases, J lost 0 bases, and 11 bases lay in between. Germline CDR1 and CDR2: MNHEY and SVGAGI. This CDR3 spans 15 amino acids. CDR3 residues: CASSYLGQFSYEQYF. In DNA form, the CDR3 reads TGTGCCAGCAGTTACCTTGGGCAGTTCTCCTACGAGCAGTACTTC.

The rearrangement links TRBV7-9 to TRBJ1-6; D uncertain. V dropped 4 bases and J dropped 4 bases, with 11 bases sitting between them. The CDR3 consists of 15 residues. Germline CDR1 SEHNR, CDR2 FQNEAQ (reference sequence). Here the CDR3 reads CASSSSPGYNSPLHF. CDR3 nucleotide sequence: TGTGCCAGCAGCTCATCCCCAGGTTATAATTCACCCCTCCACTTT.

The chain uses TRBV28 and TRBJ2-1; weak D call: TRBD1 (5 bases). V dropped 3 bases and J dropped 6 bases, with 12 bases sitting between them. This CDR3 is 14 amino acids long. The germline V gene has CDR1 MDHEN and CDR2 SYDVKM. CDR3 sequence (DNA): TGTGCCAGCAGTTTGGGTCAGGGATTCAATGAGCAGTTCTTC. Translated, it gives CASSLGQGFNEQFF.